This section outlines one TCR beta chain sequence together with its context. J lost 6 bases, V lost 5 bases, and 7 bases had no gene match. This CDR3 spans 13 amino acids. CDR1 is MNHEY, CDR2 SVGAGI, per germline. This sample was taken from a study of blood T cell repertoires in COVID-19. Study processing details: The authors estimated nucleated cell counts from reference gene primer amplification. Only in-frame clones appear in the TCRdb table, and some are missing; sequencing was by immunoSEQ multiplex PCR. The V and J calls and the clone size are those of that table, but D and trimming were determined from the DNA. The sample contains about 440,000 clones, 80% to 95% of which appear only once.

The sequence derives from a man aged 18 to 30 who had recovered from COVID-19. The sample consisted of PBMCs or T cells enriched from blood (not recorded which). The gene calls are TRBV6-5 and TRBJ2-7; TRBD1 matches 7 bases. CDR3 amino acids: CASSPSTGREQYF. For the CDR3, the DNA is TGTGCCAGCAGTCCTTCGACAGGGCGCGAGCAGTACTTC.